Here is one T cell receptor (beta chain) with its context. The antigen it binds to is not known. Base qualities were left out, and no much larger clone turns up one base away. The entry originates in a study of cytomegalovirus exposure and HLA in healthy donors (dated by TCRdb to about 2017). Context from the whole study: According to a later analysis, one platform produced both the roughly 130 validation repertoires and the 550 to 800 repertoires of the first cohort. High-throughput TCR immunosequencing, statistical association of individual TCRs with disease status, and machine learning were combined to predict cytomegalovirus infection status. The study was designed to test whether signatures of past pathogen exposure could be identified by cataloging public T cell receptors. Along with the roughly 670-subject first cohort, a separate validation cohort of over 90 different subjects was used.

V is trimmed back by 2 bases and J by 5 bases, and the junction contains 11 bases that no gene match accounts for. CDR1 is given as MGHDK and CDR2 as SYGVNS, both from the germline V gene. The CDR3 contains 17 residues, cysteine and phenylalanine counted. Only CDR3 DNA remains: 51 bases, in frame from the first base. Separate from the approximately 690-subject first cohort, the validation cohort of more than 90 subjects was the group to which the donors belonged. Receptor libraries were prepared by the immunoSEQ multiplex PCR assay. On the authors' methods: A statistical classification framework was built to diagnose cytomegalovirus status from the catalog of TCR beta chain sequences. Sourced from immuneACCESS, this table was stored by TCRdb with only in-frame sequences that have V and J called. A share of the clones is absent; for the studies checked, an unresolved V gene accounts for under half, and the remainder has no known explanation. D and trimming were read from the DNA, whereas the V and J calls and clone size are those reported in that table. In all, the sample holds roughly 80,000 clones, and approximately 91% of those were seen once. About 2.2% of the sample is taken by the ten largest.

On the study overall, not on this receptor specifically: In both the original and validation cohorts, the classifier was reported to diagnose cytomegalovirus status with high specificity and sensitivity. The authors suggested that the approach could potentially be generalized to other disease states and immunological phenotypes. While some public TCRs were present in many individuals, most TCR sequences turned up only very rarely across donors. In a later analysis, TCRs clustered in the first cohort were found to also tend to co-occur in the roughly 120 validation repertoires, with 94% of cluster scores above 0. The study gave a list of 150 to 200 TCR beta chains associated with cytomegalovirus. In vitro tests confirmed that a few of the cytomegalovirus-associated TCR beta chains recognize cytomegalovirus antigens. All 120 or so repertoires were used to score co-occurrence in the validation cohort in a later analysis, because that analysis had no HLA typing for the cohort.

This clonotype was sampled from a man younger than 40 in good health and CMV-seronegative. The sample comprised PBMCs. The rearrangement joined TRBV25-1 to TRBJ2-1, with TRBD2 matching 8 junction bases. The bases are TGTGCCAGCAGTGAACAGATAAACGGAGCGGGGGACAATGAGCAGTTCTTC. Translation gives CASSEQINGAGDNEQFF.